The clone carrying this T cell receptor (beta chain) was found many times. Its antigen remains unidentified. Whole blood was used without fractionation, so all unsorted peripheral T cells were included. This entry is derived from a study of HIV-infected patients and healthy controls. Across the study: A modest, significant CD4 rise occurred in about 85% of the 16 patients after three months of therapy. The study, taken as a whole, reports: HIV+ repertoires were severely depleted of MAIT alpha-chain CDR3s, unlike healthy controls.

Trimming left V 2 bases short and J 5 bases short, with 16 bases between. This CDR3 region has 16 residues. The germline CDR1 and CDR2 sequences are MNHEY and SVGEGT. cDNA was made from approximately 0.55 ug RNA using alpha and beta constant primers. Separate chain-specific third strand synthesis with multiplexing indices produced the alpha and beta libraries. Ligation attached cDNA to a 5' RACE adapter that carried a random hexamer and SP2 site. TCRdb recomputed calls from the 5' RACE reads with MiXCR, one row per CDR3 protein. The repertoire has approximately 11,000 distinct CDR3 sequences, about 10% of them found once; the top ten carry over 15%.

Source: blood, taken before antiretroviral therapy. The chain joins TRBV6-2 or TRBV6-3 to TRBJ2-1, with D uncertain. The sequence was obtained from an adult with HIV infection. The CDR3 sequence is CASSYLGSVANNEQFF. The CDR3 coding sequence is TGTGCCAGCAGTTACCTGGGGTCGGTAGCTAACAATGAGCAGTTCTTC.